Sequencing of this TCR beta chain was carried out in a study of blood T cells in healthy people across ages. Alongside a J-beta primer mix, a sample-barcoded 5' primer served in a second PCR lasting about 7 to 11 cycles. TCRdb re-derived calls from the 5' RACE reads in MiXCR, one entry per CDR3 protein. This sample yields about a million distinct CDR3 sequences, of which roughly two fifths are seen a single time; about 12% belongs to the top ten. With V trimmed by 6 bases and J by 0 bases, 10 bases remained unmatched. There are 17 residues in the CDR3. Sequencing was performed on blood. The rearrangement uses TRBV12-3 or TRBV12-4 and TRBJ1-3; 8 positions match TRBD1. The clonotype comes from a man between 18 and 29 years old in good health. CDR3 sequence (DNA): TGTGCCAGCAGCCTGGGACAGGCACTCCTCTCTGGAAACACCATATATTTT. This sequence encodes CASSLGQALLSGNTIYF.